This T cell receptor (beta chain) came from a study of graft-versus-host responses after intestinal transplantation. To note about this clone: Its specificity is not known.

V was clipped by 6 bases and J by 2 bases, with 7 bases between them. The CDR3 totals 12 residues. The germline V gene has CDR1 SNHLY and CDR2 FYNNEI. The table came from immunoSEQ multiplex PCR; TCRdb's copy has only in-frame clones and leaves some out. The sample has under 130,000 clones; 80% to 95% are singletons. Findings and limits, study-wide: Early post-transplant falls in HvG clones accompanied the peak levels of circulating GvH clones.

The TCR comes from a human donor who received an intestinal transplant. Sequencing was performed on unstimulated CD8+ T cells sorted from spleen or lymph node cells, taken before intestinal transplant. The chain combines TRBV2 with TRBJ1-1; weak D call: TRBD1 (5 bases). CDR3 amino acids: CASSRANTEAFF. The CDR3 nucleotides are TGTGCCAGCAGCAGGGCTAACACTGAAGCTTTCTTT.